This T cell receptor (beta chain) was identified during a study of tumor-infiltrating lymphocytes in localized non-small cell lung cancer. Profiling relied on immunoSEQ multiplex PCR, and the TCRdb table lists in-frame clones only, not all of them. The sample yields more than 15,000 clones, roughly 70% seen once. The germline CDR1 and CDR2 sequences are SGHTA and FQGNSA. This CDR3 comprises 15 residues. Trimming took 1 base from V and 4 from J; bases not matched to a gene: 6. The clonotype was recovered from a human donor with non-small cell lung cancer. The rearrangement joins TRBV7-2 to TRBJ1-1; 7 positions match TRBD1. The sequenced sample consisted of lung tumor tissue. The CDR3 region is CASSLGGAGGTEAFF. CDR3 in DNA: TGTGCCAGCAGCTTAGGAGGGGCAGGGGGCACTGAAGCTTTCTTT.